These T cell receptor beta chains were read from a single sample in a study of T cells in localized non-small cell lung cancer. Generated by immunoSEQ multiplex PCR, the TCRdb table keeps only in-frame clones and is missing some. The sample has 2,000 to 2,500 clones, roughly a third seen once. Sample: normal lung tissue next to the tumor, taken before any cancer treatment. The receptor set was obtained from a male donor at least 60 years old with stage I lung adenocarcinoma. Each CDR3 is given with its conserved first and last residue. A D gene is named only where the DNA matches it firmly. Clone size is not always given. Where it is, it says once, few, many or a class for expanded clones.

d_gene	v_gene	abundance	len	j_gene	CDR3aa	CDR3nt
TRBD2	TRBV28	NA	14	TRBJ2-1	CASILAGGPDEQFF	TGTGCCAGCATTCTAGCGGGAGGGCCCGATGAGCAGTTCTTC
TRBD2	TRBV15	NA	16	TRBJ2-1	CATSSLAGAVYNEQFF	TGTGCCACCAGCAGCTTAGCGGGCGCTGTTTACAATGAGCAGTTCTTC
NA	TRBV19	NA	14	TRBJ1-5	CASSSRDTLQPQHF	TGTGCCAGTAGTTCCCGGGACACGCTTCAGCCCCAGCATTTT
TRBD1	TRBV19	NA	15	TRBJ1-5	CASSIDRTGGRPQHF	TGTGCCAGTAGTATAGATCGGACAGGGGGCCGGCCCCAGCATTTT
NA	TRBV28	NA	12	TRBJ2-5	CASSSLQETQYF	TGTGCCAGCAGTTCCCTTCAAGAGACCCAGTACTTC
TRBD1	TRBV25-1	few	15	TRBJ2-7	CASSGGTGSTYEQYF	TGTGCCAGCAGTGGGGGGACAGGAAGCACCTACGAGCAGTACTTC
NA	TRBV6-8	medium-sized	15	TRBJ2-7	CASSYSPRAPYEQYF	TGTGCCAGCAGTTACTCCCCCCGGGCCCCTTACGAGCAGTACTTC
NA	TRBV6-8	medium-sized	13	TRBJ1-5	CASTSDREQPQHF	TGTGCCAGCACCTCGGACAGAGAACAGCCCCAGCATTTT
TRBD1	TRBV29-1	NA	13	TRBJ2-7	CSVPGQGPYEQYF	TGCAGCGTACCGGGACAGGGACCCTACGAGCAGTACTTC
TRBD1	TRBV9	few	15	TRBJ1-5	CASGNRGTANQPQHF	TGTGCCAGCGGAAACAGGGGAACGGCCAATCAGCCCCAGCATTTT
TRBD1	TRBV6-8	NA	12	TRBJ2-7	CASSSYRGVEYF	TGTGCCAGCAGTTCTTACAGGGGCGTGGAGTACTTC
NA	TRBV10-3	NA	13	TRBJ1-3	CASSREPGNTIYF	TGTGCCAGCTCAAGAGAGCCTGGAAACACCATATATTTT
TRBD1	TRBV7-7	medium-sized	15	TRBJ1-3	CASSLQGDSGNTIYF	TGTGCCAGCAGCTTACAGGGGGACTCTGGAAACACCATATATTTT
NA	TRBV25-1	NA	13	TRBJ1-1	CASSTRVNTEAFF	TGTGCCAGCAGTACCAGGGTGAACACTGAAGCTTTCTTT
NA	TRBV11-3	few	14	TRBJ2-2	CASSRRGNTGELFF	TGTGCCAGCAGCCGCAGGGGAAACACCGGGGAGCTGTTTTTT
TRBD1	TRBV19	few	14	TRBJ2-2	CATRDRQNTGELFF	TGTGCCACCCGGGACAGACAAAACACCGGGGAGCTGTTTTTT
NA	TRBV9	NA	15	TRBJ2-3	CASSVMEGATDTQYF	TGTGCCAGCAGCGTAATGGAGGGGGCCACAGATACGCAGTATTTT
NA	TRBV6-8	NA	17	TRBJ2-1	CASSYTLAGMAIDEQFF	TGTGCCAGCAGTTACACTCTAGCAGGGATGGCTATCGATGAGCAGTTCTTC
NA	TRBV18	NA	15	TRBJ1-6	CASSRIGTANSPLHF	TGTGCCAGCTCACGGATTGGGACGGCTAATTCACCCCTCCACTTT
NA	TRBV28	few	12	TRBJ1-2	CASGVPGYGYTF	TGTGCCAGCGGGGTCCCCGGATATGGCTACACCTTC